This note documents a single T cell receptor beta chain sequence. The record originates from a study of blood T cell repertoires in COVID-19. Study-level information: Samples taken during acute and convalescent COVID-19 were collected in the United States, Italy and Spain. PBMCs, B-cell-depleted T cells, or T cells were the source of the cDNA or gDNA that made up the material.

Original processing methods: Reference gene primer amplification gave nucleated cell count estimates. Assay used: immunoSEQ multiplex PCR; TCRdb lists only in-frame clones, some missing. That table supplies the V and J calls and clone size; D and trimming were determined from the DNA. The sample records 45,000 to 65,000 clones, around 90% being singletons. The CDR3 consists of 15 residues. Trimming removed 2 bases at V and 0 bases at J, with 8 bases between. The germline CDR1 and CDR2 sequences are LGHNA and YSLEER. The sequenced sample consisted of peripheral blood. The clonotype was recovered from a human donor in a cohort sampled during active COVID-19. The chain links TRBV4-3 to TRBJ1-5; a weak D match, TRBD1 (5 bases). This CDR3 is CASSQNQGSNQPQHF. CDR3 DNA: TGCGCCAGCAGCCAAAACCAGGGTAGCAATCAGCCCCAGCATTTT.